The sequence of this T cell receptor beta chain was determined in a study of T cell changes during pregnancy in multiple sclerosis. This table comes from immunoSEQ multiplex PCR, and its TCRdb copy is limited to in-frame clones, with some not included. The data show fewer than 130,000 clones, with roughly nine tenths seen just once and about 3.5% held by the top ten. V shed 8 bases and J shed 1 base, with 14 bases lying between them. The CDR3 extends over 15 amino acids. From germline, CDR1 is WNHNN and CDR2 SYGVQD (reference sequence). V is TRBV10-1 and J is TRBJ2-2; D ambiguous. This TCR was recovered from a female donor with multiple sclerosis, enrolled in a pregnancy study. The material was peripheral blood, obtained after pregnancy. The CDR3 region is CASPAEFLNTGELFF. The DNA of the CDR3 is TGCGCCAGCCCCGCGGAGTTCCTGAACACCGGGGAGCTGTTTTTT.